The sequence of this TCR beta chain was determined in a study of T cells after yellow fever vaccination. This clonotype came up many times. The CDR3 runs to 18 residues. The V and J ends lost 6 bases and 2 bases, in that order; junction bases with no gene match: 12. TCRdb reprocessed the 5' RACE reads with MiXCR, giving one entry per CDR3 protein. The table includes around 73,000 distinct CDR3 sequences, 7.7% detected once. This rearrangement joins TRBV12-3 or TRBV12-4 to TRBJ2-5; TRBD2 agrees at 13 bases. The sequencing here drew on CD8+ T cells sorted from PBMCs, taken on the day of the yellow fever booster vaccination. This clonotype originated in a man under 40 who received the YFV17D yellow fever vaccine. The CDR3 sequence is CASSRTPLAGGYQETQYF. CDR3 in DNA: TGTGCCAGCAGCCGAACCCCACTAGCGGGAGGGTATCAAGAGACCCAGTACTTC.